These T cell receptor beta chains were read from a single sample in a study of OX40 agonist ivuxolimab in advanced cancers. TCRdb's table, derived via immunoSEQ multiplex PCR, lists solely in-frame clones and lacks some. The sample carries 70,000 to 80,000 clones, just over 90% recorded once. The sequencing used CD4+ or CD8+ T cells sorted from blood, collected in a trial of the OX40 agonist ivuxolimab. These receptors were taken from an adult with an advanced solid tumor such as melanoma, head and neck, liver or kidney cancer. Both conserved end residues are part of each CDR3. The D gene is left open where the match is weak. Rows may omit the clone size; those that give it use once, few, many or a size class.

j_call | v_call | d_call | clone_size | cdr3_nt | cdr3_aa
TRBJ2-4 | TRBV9 | - | - | TGTGCCAGCAGCGTAGGGGACTTTAGCATTCAGTACTTC | CASSVGDFSIQYF
TRBJ1-1 | TRBV13 | - | - | TGTGCCAGCAGCTTAGCCGAGTATACTGAAGCTTTCTTT | CASSLAEYTEAFF
TRBJ2-1 | TRBV10-3 | - | - | TGTGCCATCAGTGAGTCGGGGGTCGGGGTTCGGAATGAGCAGTTCTTC | CAISESGVGVRNEQFF
TRBJ1-1 | TRBV6-6 | - | - | TGTGCCAGCAACCCTACTGAGAACACTGAAGCTTTCTTT | CASNPTENTEAFF
TRBJ1-5 | TRBV19 | - | - | TGTGCCAGTAGTATACCCGGACCCAATCAGCCCCAGCATTTT | CASSIPGPNQPQHF
TRBJ2-7 | TRBV28 | TRBD1 | - | TGTGCCAGCAGTTCACCGGACAGGGGAATTGGCTACGAGCAGTACTTC | CASSSPDRGIGYEQYF
TRBJ1-1 | TRBV19 | TRBD1 | - | TGTGCCACCAGACAGGGTGCCACTGAAGCTTTCTTT | CATRQGATEAFF
TRBJ2-7 | TRBV4-3 | - | - | TGCGCCAGCAGCCAAGACCCCGGGTCTTACGAGCAGTACTTC | CASSQDPGSYEQYF
TRBJ1-1 | TRBV4-2 | - | - | TGTGCCAGCAGCCCCACAAAAGGCGCGGACACTGAAGCTTTCTTT | CASSPTKGADTEAFF
TRBJ2-7 | TRBV11-2 | - | - | TGTGCCAGCACCGCTGCTCTCCAGATCCTCTCCTACGAGCAGTACTTC | CASTAALQILSYEQYF
TRBJ1-2 | TRBV6-1 | - | - | TGTGCCAGCTTAACCGGGACAAGGAACTATGGCTACACCTTC | CASLTGTRNYGYTF
TRBJ1-2 | TRBV7-9 | - | few | TGTGCCAGCAGCTCCGGGGATGGCTACACCTTC | CASSSGDGYTF
TRBJ1-1 | TRBV28 | TRBD1 | - | TGTGCCAGCAGTTCTCGGACAGGTCCGAACACTGAAGCTTTCTTT | CASSSRTGPNTEAFF
TRBJ2-1 | TRBV6-5 | TRBD2 | - | TGTGCCAGCAGTCAATTAGCGGGGACCCCCAATGAGCAGTTCTTC | CASSQLAGTPNEQFF
TRBJ2-3 | TRBV7-6 | - | - | TGTGCCAGCAGCGCAACGACAGGTAGCACAGATACGCAGTATTTT | CASSATTGSTDTQYF
TRBJ2-7 | TRBV4-2 | - | - | TGTGCCAGCAGCCAACCCGTGCGAGGGTCCTACGAGCAGTACTTC | CASSQPVRGSYEQYF
TRBJ1-6 | TRBV4-3 | - | - | TGCGCCAGCACTTCAGAGGAAAAGAATTCACCCCTCCACTTT | CASTSEEKNSPLHF
TRBJ1-1 | TRBV4-1 | - | few | TGCGCCAGCAGCCAAGAGAACTTCTTGAACACTGAAGCTTTCTTT | CASSQENFLNTEAFF
TRBJ2-1 | TRBV2 | - | - | TGTGCCAGCAGTGAATCAGGGGCCAATGAGCAGTTCTTC | CASSESGANEQFF
TRBJ2-2 | TRBV30 | TRBD2 | few | TGTGCCTGGAGTGCCCTTCGAGTAGCGGGAGTTCCCGGGGAGCTGTTTTTT | CAWSALRVAGVPGELFF
TRBJ1-1 | TRBV19 | - | - | TGTGCCAGTAGTATTGGGACATCAACTGAAGCTTTCTTT | CASSIGTSTEAFF
TRBJ2-7 | TRBV7-8 | - | few | TGTGCCAGCAGCGCGGACCCATACTCCTACGAGCAGTACTTC | CASSADPYSYEQYF
TRBJ2-2 | TRBV10-2 | - | - | TGCGCCAGCAGTGAAATCGGGAACACCGGGGAGCTGTTTTTT | CASSEIGNTGELFF
TRBJ1-1 | TRBV19 | TRBD1 | - | TGTGCCAGTAGTATAGGGGGGACAGGGAATGAAGCTTTCTTT | CASSIGGTGNEAFF
TRBJ2-1 | TRBV4-2 | - | - | TGTGCCAGCAGCAAAGTCCCGGGGGGCGCAGGGGTATCCTACAATGAGCAGTTCTTC | CASSKVPGGAGVSYNEQFF
TRBJ2-3 | TRBV30 | - | - | TGTGCCTGGACTCCAGATAGTCTAGGAGATACGCAGTATTTT | CAWTPDSLGDTQYF